The rows below give T cell receptor beta chains drawn from one sample of a study of cytomegalovirus exposure and HLA in healthy donors. Sequencing used immunoSEQ multiplex PCR; TCRdb keeps in-frame clones, though not all of them. The table shows tens of thousands of clones, with 80% occurring only once. Sequencing used PBMCs. Every receptor here comes from a male donor in good health and CMV-seronegative. Both conserved end residues are part of each CDR3.

J: TRBJ1-2
V: TRBV18
CDR3: CASSPPSRAGTGGFYGYTF

J: TRBJ2-7
V: TRBV28
CDR3: CASSSNEQYF

J: TRBJ2-7
V: TRBV7-2
CDR3: CASSLSGGGGYEQYF

J: TRBJ2-5
V: TRBV15
CDR3: CATSRETGVGETQYF

J: TRBJ1-2
V: TRBV30
CDR3: CAWSRGKGGYTF

J: TRBJ1-1
V: TRBV5-1
CDR3: CASSLNSGANTEAFF

J: TRBJ1-1
V: TRBV7-2
CDR3: CASSARQGSTEAFF

J: TRBJ2-1
V: TRBV7-9
CDR3: CASSAGGHNEQFF

J: TRBJ1-4
V: TRBV11-2
CDR3: CASSSLRSAVEKLFF

J: TRBJ2-5
V: TRBV5-1
CDR3: CASSSGGLAAQETQYF

J: TRBJ1-1
V: TRBV5-4
CDR3: CASSLPGQVNTEAFF

J: TRBJ1-1
V: TRBV7-6
CDR3: CASSSQGAEAFF

J: TRBJ1-1
V: TRBV18
CDR3: CASSPRTGDTEAFF

J: TRBJ1-2
V: TRBV7-9
CDR3: CASSLDGGNGYTF

J: TRBJ2-4
V: TRBV27
CDR3: CASSRDLVNPGQGFLVAKNIQYF

J: TRBJ1-6
V: TRBV4-1
CDR3: CASSQDGVSDRVDSPLYF

J: TRBJ1-6
V: TRBV18
CDR3: CASSPNALGQGNSPLHF

J: TRBJ1-2
V: TRBV7-2
CDR3: CASSLALGGTPSHTF

J: TRBJ1-1
V: TRBV5-1
CDR3: CASVDRARNTEAFF

J: TRBJ2-7
V: TRBV4-3
CDR3: CASSQEPETYEQYF

J: TRBJ1-4
V: TRBV4-2
CDR3: CASSQGGGANEKLFF

J: TRBJ2-3
V: TRBV29-1
CDR3: CSGFEERTDTQYF

J: TRBJ2-5
V: TRBV11-3
CDR3: CASSSGTGGETQYF

J: TRBJ1-2
V: TRBV19
CDR3: CAAGQGSYGYTF

J: TRBJ2-3
V: TRBV4-1
CDR3: CASSHLGGGRPDTQYF

J: TRBJ1-1
V: TRBV7-8
CDR3: CASSLVGALRSTEAFF

J: TRBJ1-2
V: TRBV30
CDR3: CAWSTTQGVPYGYTF

J: TRBJ2-7
V: TRBV9
CDR3: CASSVGGGLSVYEQYF